What follows are 21 T cell receptor beta chains derived from one specimen sequenced in a study of blood T cell repertoires in COVID-19. The protocol was immunoSEQ multiplex PCR, while the TCRdb copy is restricted to in-frame clones and leaves out a portion. Altogether a few hundred thousand clones are present, around 84% being singletons, with the ten largest covering about 6.9%. The sample consisted of PBMCs or T cells enriched from blood (not recorded which). Receptor source: a woman aged 45-59 years who had been exposed to COVID-19.

CDR3 amino acids: CASRDKGTGFEKLFF. CDR3 DNA sequence: TGTGCCAGCAGAGACAAAGGGACAGGGTTTGAAAAACTGTTTTTT. The V and J genes are TRBV27 and TRBJ1-4, with 9 bases fitting TRBD1. V shed 6 bases, J shed 7 bases, and the junction held 9 bases outside the gene matches. Per the germline V gene, CDR1 is MNHEY and CDR2 is SMNVEV (reference sequence). The CDR3 is 15 amino acids.

The chain employs TRBV10-3 and TRBJ1-4, with a weak D call TRBD1 (5 bases). CDR3 length: 15 residues. V dropped 0 bases and J dropped 7 bases, with 12 bases sitting between them. Germline assignment: CDR1 ENHRY and CDR2 SYGVKD. CDR3 in amino acids: CAISESDGQGEKLFF. The CDR3 DNA follows: TGTGCCATCAGTGAGTCGGACGGCCAGGGTGAAAAACTGTTTTTT.

This clone has a single count. The CDR3 reads CSVGPGGTEAFF. In DNA form, the CDR3 reads TGCAGCGTTGGACCGGGGGGTACTGAAGCTTTCTTT. The V gene is TRBV29-1, the J gene TRBJ1-1; tentatively, D is TRBD1 (5 bases). The CDR3 contains 12 residues. Germline CDR1 reads SQVTM; CDR2 reads ANQGSEA. The V end was cut by 4 bases, the J end by 5 bases, with 11 bases between.

The rearrangement uses TRBV15 and TRBJ1-1, with 7 bases that match TRBD1. The trim removed 11 bases at V and 3 bases at J, leaving 6 bases unmatched. From germline, CDR1 is LNHNV and CDR2 YYDKDF (reference sequence). The CDR3 sequence is 12 residues long. CDR3 loop: CAAGQPYTEAFF. In DNA form, the CDR3 reads TGTGCCGCGGGACAGCCTTACACTGAAGCTTTCTTT.

Regarding this clone: The same CDR3 also results from other DNA sequences found in this sample. The chain carries TRBV30 and TRBJ1-3; TRBD1 might be the D (5 bases). This CDR3 is 12 amino acids long. Trimming took 4 bases from V and 2 from J, leaving 6 bases between them. Germline V gene lookup returns CDR1 GTSNPN and CDR2 SVGIG (reference sequence). CDR3: CAWTGTGNTIYF. In DNA, the CDR3 is TGTGCCTGGACAGGGACTGGAAACACCATATATTTT.

V is TRBV19 and J is TRBJ2-7; possibly TRBD2 for D (6 bases). There are 14 residues in the CDR3. Looked up from germline, CDR1 is LNHDA and CDR2 is SQIVND (reference sequence). Trimming stripped 1 base from V and 2 bases from J, with 9 bases between. The CDR3 region is CASSIAAGTYEQYF. DNA for the CDR3: TGTGCCAGTAGTATAGCTGCGGGAACCTACGAGCAGTACTTC.

This chain connects TRBV6-5 to TRBJ2-6; D gene uncertain. Trimming removed 4 bases from V and 0 bases from J, with 4 bases in between. Per the germline V gene, CDR1 is MNHEY and CDR2 is SVGAGI. The CDR3 extends over 14 amino acids. In nucleotides, the CDR3 is TGTGCCAGCAGTTTAATCTCTGGGGCCAACGTCCTGACTTTC. It codes for CASSLISGANVLTF.

The V call is TRBV19, the J call TRBJ1-1; the D gene is possibly TRBD1 (5 bases). Germline CDR1 reads LNHDA; CDR2 reads SQIVND (reference sequence). The CDR3 extends over 18 amino acids. V was clipped by 5 bases and J by 0 bases, with 22 bases between them. In DNA form, the CDR3 reads TGTGCCAGTAGTCTCCGACAGACCGGGTTAGCCATGAACACTGAAGCTTTCTTT. This translates into CASSLRQTGLAMNTEAFF.

This clone was seen once. The genes are TRBV10-3 and TRBJ1-1; D perhaps matches TRBD1 (5 bases). This CDR3 region has 14 residues. With 2 bases removed from V and 3 bases from J, the gap between germline ends came to 10 bases. Germline CDR1 is ENHRY and CDR2 is SYGVKD. DNA for the CDR3: TGTGCCATCAGTGAGAGGGGCGCATACACTGAAGCTTTCTTT. Translating it yields CAISERGAYTEAFF.

The gene calls are TRBV2 and TRBJ2-7; D not certain. Germline lookup yields CDR1 SNHLY and CDR2 FYNNEI. This CDR3 spans 13 amino acids. V lost 2 bases and J lost 2, with 7 bases in between. The CDR3 region has the DNA TGTGCCAGCAGTGAATCCCAGACCTACGAGCAGTACTTC. Translation: CASSESQTYEQYF.

The chain carries TRBV27 and TRBJ2-1; D ambiguous. The CDR3 covers 15 residues. V lost 5 bases, J lost 6 bases, and 17 bases lay in between. Germline-derived CDR1 and CDR2 are MNHEY and SMNVEV (reference sequence). CDR3 amino acids: CASSPGWVSLNEQFF. DNA for the CDR3: TGTGCCAGCAGTCCCGGGTGGGTAAGCCTCAATGAGCAGTTCTTC.

J is TRBJ2-2 and V is TRBV10-3; perhaps TRBD1 as D (6 bases). Germline V gene data show CDR1 as ENHRY and CDR2 as SYGVKD. This CDR3 is built from 16 residues. V gave up 4 bases and J gave up 0 bases, with 12 bases separating them. CDR3: CAISGPGTSNTGELFF. CDR3 DNA sequence: TGTGCCATCAGTGGGCCCGGGACATCGAACACCGGGGAGCTGTTTTTT.

The rearrangement joins TRBV4-3 to TRBJ1-2; D possibly corresponds to TRBD1 (5 bases). Trimming left V 0 bases short and J 4 bases short, with 12 bases between. Germline lookup yields CDR1 LGHNA and CDR2 YSLEER. There are 15 residues in the CDR3. The CDR3 sequence: CASSQDIQAVYGYTF. Here the CDR3 DNA reads TGCGCCAGCAGCCAAGATATACAGGCCGTCTATGGCTACACCTTC.

The chain joins TRBV12-3 or TRBV12-4 to TRBJ1-1, with 7 nucleotides matching TRBD1. The CDR3 is 11 residues long. The J segment lost 11 bases and the V segment lost 7 bases, leaving 7 bases of the junction unmatched. CDR3 nucleotide sequence: TGTGCCAGCACCCTAGGGGGCAGGGCTTTCTTT. This gives the protein CASTLGGRAFF.

This clone came up once. The chain is built from TRBV29-1 and TRBJ2-5, with 8 bases matching TRBD1. This CDR3 has 13 residues. The V gene's germline CDR1 is SQVTM and CDR2 ANQGSEA. Unmatched junction bases numbered 7, after V lost 5 bases and J lost 5 bases. Here the CDR3 DNA reads TGCAGCGTTTTGTCAGGGGGCTCGGAGACCCAGTACTTC. Translation: CSVLSGGSETQYF.

V usage is TRBV25-1 and J usage is TRBJ2-3, with D perhaps matching TRBD2 (7 bases). The germline gives CDR1 MGHDK, CDR2 SYGVNS. Trimming left V 1 base short and J 3 bases short, with 14 bases between. CDR3 length: 16 amino acids. The CDR3 nucleotides are TGTGCCAGCAGTGAATTTCGGGGGGCGAATACAGATACGCAGTATTTT. This sequence encodes CASSEFRGANTDTQYF.

The chain links TRBV19 to TRBJ1-1; 11 bases agree with TRBD1. Germline CDR1 and CDR2: LNHDA and SQIVND (reference sequence). V trimming: 7 bases; J trimming: 4 bases; junction bases outside the gene matches: 11. The CDR3 is made up of 16 amino acids. The CDR3 nucleotides are TGTGCCAGTAAAAATGCTGCTGGGACAGGGGGCACTGAAGCTTTCTTT. Its protein product is CASKNAAGTGGTEAFF.

CDR3 DNA sequence: TGTGCCAGCAGTTTATTGTTCGATGGCTACACCTTC. This encodes CASSLLFDGYTF. V usage is TRBV28 and J usage is TRBJ1-2, with no clear D. Per germline, CDR1 MDHEN and CDR2 SYDVKM. V lost 1 base, J lost 6 bases, and 6 bases lay in between. CDR3 size: 12 residues.

The rearrangement links TRBV28 to TRBJ2-1, with no clear D. Germline V lookup: CDR1 MDHEN, CDR2 SYDVKM. The V gene lost 5 bases and the J gene lost 0 bases, with 14 bases spanning the gap. This CDR3 has 16 amino acids. CDR3 in amino acids: CASSTLGEISYNEQFF. For the CDR3, the DNA is TGTGCCAGCAGTACCCTGGGCGAAATCTCCTACAATGAGCAGTTCTTC.

This clone came up once. The chain uses TRBV25-1 and TRBJ1-3, with TRBD1 identical over 7 bases. The CDR3 is made up of 16 amino acids. J lost 0 bases, V lost 6 bases, and 8 bases had no gene match. The V gene's germline CDR1 is MGHDK and CDR2 SYGVNS. CDR3 nucleotides: TGTGCCAGCAGCTTAACTTCAGGGGGCTCTGGAAACACCATATATTTT. It codes for CASSLTSGGSGNTIYF.

CDR3 loop: CASSPSPGLAGPTAQYF. The CDR3 nucleotides read TGCGCCAGCAGCCCTAGTCCGGGACTAGCGGGGCCCACCGCGCAGTATTTT. The chain recombines TRBV4-3 with TRBJ2-3, with 13 positions matching TRBD2. Trimming cost V 4 bases and J 10 bases; bases outside gene matches: 14. Germline CDR1 LGHNA, CDR2 YSLEER. The CDR3 length is 17 residues.